The clone carrying this TCR beta chain was found once. Its antigen is undetermined. This sample is drawn from a study of cytomegalovirus exposure and HLA in healthy donors. Across the study: The same platform was used for the 100 to 150 validation repertoires and the roughly 600 first-cohort repertoires, a later analysis reported. Study-level results: Within the 120 or so validation repertoires, first-cohort TCR clusters tended to co-occur, according to a later analysis. Most sequenced TCRs were rare (though some public TCRs occurred in many donors).

Germline V gives CDR1 SGHRS, CDR2 YFSETQ. CDR3 length: 16 amino acids. V was shortened by 2 bases and J by 0 bases, with 14 bases between the two germline ends. Sequencing was performed with immunoSEQ multiplex PCR; in TCRdb, only in-frame clones are kept and a portion is missing. The repertoire includes about 95,000 clones, around 85% of them detected once, and 20% sits in the top ten. This chain joins TRBV5-1 and TRBJ1-1; D perhaps matches TRBD1 (6 bases). This TCR was sampled from a man younger than 35 in good health and CMV-seropositive. The material sequenced was PBMCs. CDR3 loop: CASSLRGEGMNTEAFF. The CDR3 nucleotides read TGCGCCAGCAGCTTAAGGGGGGAGGGGATGAACACTGAAGCTTTCTTT.